This T cell receptor (beta chain) was profiled in a study of T-cell reconstitution after alpha-beta-depleted transplantation in children. Study results and caveats: The origin of high day-60 TCRbeta diversity in some patients lay in surviving recipient T cells and thymic progenitors. Counts and diversity of T cells one year after transplant came mostly from newly produced T cells. Alpha-beta T cells present about two months after transplant were reported to originate from several hundred expanded graft clones.

Details on this clonotype: Its antigen is unknown.

This sample's TCRbeta library carried unique molecular identifier barcodes. Each CDR3 protein gets one entry after TCRdb re-called the PCR reads with MiXCR. The sample lists around 700,000 distinct CDR3 sequences, approximately 14% occurring once. This CDR3 is built from 14 residues. The J segment lost 3 bases and the V segment lost 3 bases, leaving 3 bases of the junction unmatched. The germline gives CDR1 DFQATT, CDR2 SNEGSKA (reference sequence). The sequenced sample was PBMCs, obtained before TCRalphabeta/CD19-depleted stem cell transplant. The sequence derives from a girl under 10 years old with congenital amegakaryocytic thrombocytopenia, due to receive a stem cell transplant. This sequence joins TRBV20-1 and TRBJ2-3; 10 bases match TRBD1. The CDR3 here is CSARGQGKTDTQYF. CDR3 nucleotides: TGCAGTGCTAGGGGACAGGGGAAGACAGATACGCAGTATTTT.